Listed here are 15 T cell receptor beta chains from one sample, sequenced in a study of beta chain features in type 1 diabetes. The study's findings and limits: Among patients with Type 1 diabetes, TCRB CDR3s were moderately but significantly shorter in every one of the four CD4+ subsets.

The antigens for these receptors are not known. Every isolated RNA sample was fully reverse transcribed, so sequencing captured expressed TCRB transcripts. Clones were read by immunoSEQ multiplex PCR, and TCRdb kept only the in-frame ones, dropping some. This table holds over 25,000 clones, 56% found once. The specimen sequenced was Tregs from blood. These receptors were collected from a young woman with type 1 diabetes.

The chain links TRBV7-9 to TRBJ2-7, with D uncertain. The V and J ends lost 0 bases and 4 bases respectively, with 7 bases between them. CDR1 and CDR2 (germline): SEHNR, FQNEAQ (reference sequence). This CDR3 is built from 13 residues. CDR3 bases: TGTGCCAGCAGCTTAGCAGGCGGATACGAGCAGTACTTC. It is translated as CASSLAGGYEQYF.

This clone was detected only a few times. This chain joins TRBV19 and TRBJ2-6; possible D gene TRBD1, 5 bases. Germline CDR1 and CDR2: LNHDA and SQIVND (reference sequence). Trimming took 4 bases from V and 0 from J, leaving 10 bases between them. This CDR3 region has 16 residues. The CDR3 spells CASSNGHISGANVLTF. CDR3 nucleotides: TGTGCCAGTAGTAACGGACACATCTCTGGGGCCAACGTCCTGACTTTC.

The chain links TRBV11-2 to TRBJ2-1; 14 nucleotides line up with TRBD2. J gave up 1 base and V 2 bases, and 4 bases lay outside the gene matches. Germline-derived CDR1 and CDR2 are SGHAT and FQNNGV. The CDR3 loop spans 18 amino acids. CDR3 nucleotide sequence: TGTGCCAGCAGCTTATTAGGACTAGCGGGAGGATCCTACAATGAGCAGTTCTTC. Protein: CASSLLGLAGGSYNEQFF.

V gene TRBV11-2 combines with J gene TRBJ2-3; tentative D call: TRBD1 (6 bases). CDR1 SGHAT and CDR2 FQNNGV come from the germline V gene. The CDR3 has 12 residues. Trimming pared 5 bases from V and 6 bases from J, leaving 9 bases between. CDR3 in amino acids: CASSPQGDTQYF. The CDR3 DNA sequence: TGTGCCAGCAGCCCCCAGGGGGATACGCAGTATTTT.

The rearrangement joins TRBV19 to TRBJ1-2; D might be TRBD1 (5 bases). The CDR3 sequence is 11 residues long. Between the trimmed V and J ends, which lost 6 bases and 5 bases, there was a span of 7 bases. Per germline, CDR1 LNHDA and CDR2 SQIVND (reference sequence). The CDR3 here is CASRQGYGYTF. CDR3 DNA: TGTGCCAGTAGGCAGGGTTATGGCTACACCTTC.

The chain combines TRBV10-2 with TRBJ2-1, with 12 bases lining up with TRBD2. The CDR3 is 15 amino acids. Germline V lookup: CDR1 WSHSY, CDR2 SAAADI. The J segment lost 9 bases and the V segment lost 6 bases, leaving 9 bases of the junction unmatched. In nucleotides, the CDR3 is TGCGCCAGCAGGGCTTCTAGCGGGAGGGCCTCTGAGCAGTTCTTC. Its protein product is CASRASSGRASEQFF.

V and J are TRBV10-3 and TRBJ2-1, with 10 bases that match TRBD2. This CDR3 contains 14 residues. CDR1 is ENHRY, CDR2 SYGVKD, per germline. V was clipped by 9 bases and J by 9 bases; unmatched bases: 11. CDR3 bases: TGTGCCATTGGACTAAGCGGGAGGGCCAGTGAGCAGTTCTTC. Encoded protein: CAIGLSGRASEQFF.

V usage is TRBV7-9 and J usage is TRBJ2-1; TRBD2 matches 10 bases. The V gene's germline CDR1 is SEHNR and CDR2 FQNEAQ (reference sequence). After removal of 1 base from V and 7 bases from J, the junction contained 4 bases not matched to a gene. The CDR3 sequence is 15 residues long. The CDR3 DNA sequence: TGTGCCAGCAGCTTAGGACTAGCGGGTAGGAATGAGCAGTTCTTC. Amino acids: CASSLGLAGRNEQFF.

This clone was found a few times. V and J are TRBV10-3 and TRBJ2-2, with 9 bases lining up with TRBD2. CDR3 size: 15 residues. Germline values: CDR1 ENHRY, CDR2 SYGVKD. Losses at the gene ends were 4 bases for V and 5 bases for J; bases not matched to a gene: 5. The CDR3 spells CAISARLAETGELFF. The CDR3 bases are TGTGCCATCAGTGCGAGACTAGCGGAAACCGGGGAGCTGTTTTTT.

The chain is built from TRBV4-3 and TRBJ2-3, with 13 bases matching TRBD2. The germline V gene encodes CDR1 LGHNA and CDR2 YSLEER. This CDR3 has 19 residues. The trim removed 4 bases at V and 0 bases at J, leaving 10 bases unmatched. The chain's CDR3 is CASSLYWTSGSLSTDTQYF. The CDR3 nucleotides read TGCGCCAGCAGCCTCTATTGGACTAGCGGGAGCCTTAGCACAGATACGCAGTATTTT.

V is TRBV6-6 and J is TRBJ1-5; 8 bases align to TRBD1. CDR1 and CDR2 (germline): MNHNY, SVGAGI (reference sequence). V dropped 6 bases and J dropped 6; count of bases not matched to a gene: 13. CDR3 size: 16 residues. For the CDR3, the DNA is TGTGCCAGCAGACCGGCCAGGACAGGGCCATTTCAGCCCCAGCATTTT. It specifies CASRPARTGPFQPQHF.

The table lists this clone with a few counts. The CDR3 loop reads CASTYSGTPYNEQFF. The CDR3 bases are TGTGCCAGCACATATAGCGGGACTCCCTACAATGAGCAGTTCTTC. J is TRBJ2-1 and V is TRBV9, with 8 bases lining up with TRBD2. Germline CDR1 is SGDLS and CDR2 is YYNGEE. This CDR3 has 15 residues. The J segment lost 2 bases and the V segment lost 6 bases, leaving 7 bases of the junction unmatched.

This sequence joins TRBV7-7 and TRBJ2-1; a possible D gene is TRBD2 (5 bases). The CDR3 is made up of 15 amino acids. Germline loops: CDR1 SSHAT, CDR2 FNYEAQ (reference sequence). Trimming pared 4 bases from V and 8 bases from J, leaving 18 bases between. Here the CDR3 reads CASSSLGSSVDEQFF. DNA of the CDR3: TGTGCCAGCAGCTCCCTGGGGAGTAGTGTGGATGAGCAGTTCTTC.

This rearrangement joins TRBV19 to TRBJ1-5; D is perhaps TRBD1 (6 bases). The CDR3 sequence is 16 residues long. Trimming shortened V by 5 bases and J by 4 bases, and 18 bases separated the two germline ends. Germline V gene data show CDR1 as LNHDA and CDR2 as SQIVND (reference sequence). DNA for the CDR3: TGTGCCAGTAGTCCTTTGTCCGGGACAAGGAATCAGCCCCAGCATTTT. This codes for CASSPLSGTRNQPQHF.

As DNA, the CDR3 is TGTGCCAGCAGCCCGGCGGGGGGAAACACCATATATTTT. Translated, it gives CASSPAGGNTIYF. This chain links TRBV11-2 with TRBJ1-3; D not certain. The ends were cut back, 5 bases at V and 4 bases at J, with 9 bases in the middle. Germline assignment: CDR1 SGHAT and CDR2 FQNNGV. This CDR3 region has 13 residues.